This T cell receptor (beta chain) was sequenced for a study of blood T cell repertoires in COVID-19. As to this clone: The same CDR3 arises from other DNA sequences in this sample as well.

Measured with immunoSEQ multiplex PCR; TCRdb has only the in-frame clones, and not every one. This table holds approximately 80,000 clones, roughly four fifths found once. J was trimmed by 5 bases and V by 5 bases; bases with no gene match: 7. The CDR3 consists of 15 residues. Germline CDR1 is SNHLY and CDR2 is FYNNEI. The TCR originated in a man aged 55 to 70 with acute or convalescent COVID-19. Sequenced: peripheral blood. The chain links TRBV2 to TRBJ1-4; 8 bases match TRBD1. The CDR3 sequence: CASSPTGATNEKLFF. The CDR3 DNA is TGTGCCAGCAGTCCGACAGGGGCCACGAATGAAAAACTGTTTTTT. Full variable domain (rest looked up from reference TRBV2 and TRBJ1-4): EPEVTQTPSHQVTQMGQEVILRCVPISNHLYFYWYRQILGQKVEFLVSFYNNEISEKSEIFDDQFSVERPDGSNFTLKIRSTKLEDSAMYFCASSPTGATNEKLFFGSGTQLSVL.